Listed here are 12 T cell receptor beta chains from one sample, sequenced in a study of glioma-infiltrating T cells after dendritic cell vaccination. The time point denotes: after dendritic cell vaccination, including at tumor progression/relapse. Measured with immunoSEQ multiplex PCR; TCRdb has only the in-frame clones, and not every one. The sample consists of fewer than 85,000 clones, more than 75% of them appearing once. The sample here was blood, taken after dendritic cell vaccination. All receptors come from a human donor with glioblastoma.

This clone was detected only a few times. The chain couples TRBV5-1 to TRBJ2-3; 9 bases agree with TRBD1. CDR1 and CDR2 (germline): SGHRS, YFSETQ. The CDR3 sequence is 16 residues long. V shed 2 bases, J shed 2 bases, and the junction held 6 bases outside the gene matches. CDR3 sequence: CASSFWGDRVTDTQYF. The CDR3 DNA follows: TGCGCCAGCAGCTTTTGGGGGGACAGGGTCACAGATACGCAGTATTTT.

The genes are TRBV6-5 and TRBJ2-7, with TRBD1 identical over 7 bases. The germline gives CDR1 MNHEY, CDR2 SVGAGI. The CDR3 runs to 12 residues. With V trimmed by 4 bases and J by 7 bases, 4 bases remained unmatched. The CDR3, as DNA: TGTGCCAGCAGTTTACAGGGGCAAGAGCAGTACTTC. This gives the protein CASSLQGQEQYF.

The J gene is TRBJ2-3, the V gene TRBV5-1; 11 positions agree with TRBD1. This CDR3 spans 15 amino acids. The V segment lost 4 bases and the J segment 4 bases; nucleotides outside the gene matches: 5. Germline lookup yields CDR1 SGHRS and CDR2 YFSETQ. The CDR3 DNA sequence: TGCGCCAGCAGCAGGACAGGGGGCAGCGCAGATACGCAGTATTTT. This sequence encodes CASSRTGGSADTQYF.

This rearrangement joins TRBV28 to TRBJ2-7; 10 nucleotides align to TRBD1. Unmatched junction bases numbered 4, after V lost 0 bases and J lost 5 bases. The CDR3 spans 15 residues. Germline CDR1 is MDHEN and CDR2 is SYDVKM. CDR3 in DNA: TGTGCCAGCAGTTTATGGACAGGGGGCCATGACGAGCAGTACTTC. Translated, it gives CASSLWTGGHDEQYF.

V and J are TRBV28 and TRBJ2-7; 8 bases fit TRBD1. The J segment lost 2 bases and the V segment lost 5 bases, leaving 11 bases of the junction unmatched. The CDR3 spans 16 residues. The V gene's germline CDR1 is MDHEN and CDR2 SYDVKM. The CDR3 DNA reads as TGTGCCAGCAGTGGACAGGGCCTGAACCATGCCTACGAGCAGTACTTC. Its protein is CASSGQGLNHAYEQYF. Full variable domain (missing parts from reference TRBV28 and TRBJ2-7): DVKVTQSSRYLVKRTGEKVFLECVQDMDHENMFWYRQDPGLGLRLIYFSYDVKMKEKGDIPEGYSVSREKKERFSLILESASTNQTSMYLCASSGQGLNHAYEQYFGPGTRLTVT.

This clone is a singleton in its sample. The J gene is TRBJ1-6, the V gene TRBV9; D perhaps matches TRBD1 (5 bases). Per the germline V gene, CDR1 is SGDLS and CDR2 is YYNGEE. V was clipped by 0 bases and J by 5 bases, with 12 bases between them. The CDR3 extends over 16 amino acids. CDR3 DNA: TGTGCCAGCAGCGTAGCTACGGGGGGGGATAATTCACCCCTCCACTTT. This translates into CASSVATGGDNSPLHF. Supplemented by reference TRBV9 and TRBJ1-6, the full variable domain reads DSGVTQTPKHLITATGQRVTLRCSPRSGDLSVYWYQQSLDQGLQFLIQYYNGEERAKGNILERFSAQQFPDLHSELNLSSLELGDSALYFCASSVATGGDNSPLHFGNGTRLTVT.

This rearrangement joins TRBV15 to TRBJ2-2, with a possible D match to TRBD1 (6 bases). This CDR3 has 16 residues. CDR1 is LNHNV and CDR2 is YYDKDF in the germline V gene (reference sequence). The germline V and J ends were trimmed by 1 base and 0 bases, with 9 bases remaining between them. CDR3 region: CATSRGRTANTGELFF. As DNA, the CDR3 is TGTGCCACCAGCAGAGGAAGGACAGCGAACACCGGGGAGCTGTTTTTT.

Details on this clone: The same CDR3 arises from other DNA sequences in this sample as well. The chain recombines TRBV7-6 with TRBJ2-1; D gene uncertain. Trimming shortened V by 3 bases and J by 4 bases, and 10 bases separated the two germline ends. CDR3 length equals 14 residues. Germline-derived CDR1 and CDR2 are SGHVS and FNYEAQ. The CDR3: CASSFGGSYNEQFF. In DNA form, the CDR3 reads TGTGCCAGCAGCTTCGGCGGATCTTACAATGAGCAGTTCTTC.

V is TRBV29-1 and J is TRBJ2-1; D possibly corresponds to TRBD2 (5 bases). The V gene lost 7 bases and the J gene lost 9 bases, with 16 bases spanning the gap. The V gene's germline CDR1 is SQVTM and CDR2 ANQGSEA. The length of the CDR3 is 12 residues. The CDR3 spells CSAGREAAEQFF. The CDR3 DNA sequence: TGCAGCGCCGGCCGGGAAGCCGCTGAGCAGTTCTTC.

This clone came up a few times. This chain connects TRBV5-1 to TRBJ1-2; D remains unclear. Trimming pared 1 base from V and 4 bases from J, leaving 14 bases between. CDR1 is SGHRS, CDR2 YFSETQ, per germline. The CDR3 sequence is 15 residues long. Here the CDR3 DNA reads TGCGCCAGCAGCTTGTCTGGCCTTCTCGCCTATGGCTACACCTTC. It translates to CASSLSGLLAYGYTF.

V gene TRBV5-1 combines with J gene TRBJ2-2, with D perhaps matching TRBD1 (5 bases). The CDR3 contains 15 residues. Per germline, CDR1 SGHRS and CDR2 YFSETQ. V shed 1 base and J shed 0 bases, with 7 bases lying between them. The CDR3 here is CASSLTGTNTGELFF. The CDR3 nucleotides are TGCGCCAGCAGCTTGACAGGAACGAACACCGGGGAGCTGTTTTTT.

The chain joins TRBV6-5 to TRBJ1-2; a possible D gene is TRBD1 (5 bases). V was cut by 6 bases and J by 8 bases, with 19 bases left in between. Per the germline V gene, CDR1 is MNHEY and CDR2 is SVGAGI. The CDR3 consists of 14 residues. The CDR3, as DNA: TGTGCCAGCAGAAAAGAGGGGAACGCGGGGGGCTACACCTTC. It yields the protein CASRKEGNAGGYTF.